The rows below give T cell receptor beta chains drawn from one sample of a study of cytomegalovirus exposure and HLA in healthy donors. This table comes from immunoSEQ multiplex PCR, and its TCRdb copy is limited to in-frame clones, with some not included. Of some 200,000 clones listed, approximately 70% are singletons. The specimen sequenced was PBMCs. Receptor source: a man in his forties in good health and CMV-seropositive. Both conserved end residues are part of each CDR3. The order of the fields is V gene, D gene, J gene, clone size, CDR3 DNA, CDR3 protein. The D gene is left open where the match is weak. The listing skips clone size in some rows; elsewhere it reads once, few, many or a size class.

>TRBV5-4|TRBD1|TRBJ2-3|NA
TGTGCCAGCACCCAGACAGGGACAGATACGCAGTATTTT
CASTQTGTDTQYF
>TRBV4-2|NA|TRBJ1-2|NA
TGTGCCAGCAGCCAAGAGGGGCAGGGAGGCGGCTACACCTTC
CASSQEGQGGGYTF
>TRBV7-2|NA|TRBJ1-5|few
TGTGCCAGCTCGCTGACAGGTAGCAATCAGCCCCAGCATTTT
CASSLTGSNQPQHF
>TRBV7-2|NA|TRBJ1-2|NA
TGTGCCAGCAGCCCCCCCATGGGGGGAGCTTATGGCTACACCTTC
CASSPPMGGAYGYTF
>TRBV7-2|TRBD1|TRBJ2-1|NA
TGTGCCAGCAGCTTAGGGGACAGGACCTACAATGAGCAGTTCTTC
CASSLGDRTYNEQFF
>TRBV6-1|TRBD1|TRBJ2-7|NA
TGTGCCAGCAGACGACAGGGGCCCGGCGCCTACGAGCAGTACTTC
CASRRQGPGAYEQYF
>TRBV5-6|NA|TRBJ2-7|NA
TGTGCCAGCAGCTTGGGGGGCATATTGGTCTACGAGCAGTACTTC
CASSLGGILVYEQYF
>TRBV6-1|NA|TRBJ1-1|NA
TGTGCCAGCAGTGACCTGGCGGTCACTGAAGCTTTCTTT
CASSDLAVTEAFF
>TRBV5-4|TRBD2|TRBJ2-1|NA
TGTGCCAGCAGCCCCATCGGGGGGGCCTACAATGAGCAGTTCTTC
CASSPIGGAYNEQFF
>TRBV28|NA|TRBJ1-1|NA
TGTGCCAGCATTGTAGCCCTAGGGAACACTGAAGCTTTCTTT
CASIVALGNTEAFF
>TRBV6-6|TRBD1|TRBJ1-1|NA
TGTGCCAGCAGTTACGCGACAGGGGAGGCTGAAGCTTTCTTT
CASSYATGEAEAFF
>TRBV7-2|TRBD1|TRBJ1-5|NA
TGTGCCAGCAGCATCAGGGGGGACCAGCCCCAGCATTTT
CASSIRGDQPQHF
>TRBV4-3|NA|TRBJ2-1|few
TGCGCCAGCAGCCAAGATTTGGGGGGGCGACGGTTCTTC
CASSQDLGGRRFF
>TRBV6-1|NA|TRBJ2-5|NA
TGTGCCAGCATCCAACAAGAGACCCAGTACTTC
CASIQQETQYF
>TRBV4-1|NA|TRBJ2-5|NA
TGCGCCAGCAGCCAAGTCAGAGGGGAGACCCAGTACTTC
CASSQVRGETQYF
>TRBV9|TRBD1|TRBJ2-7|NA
TGTGCCAGCAGTCCTGGACAGGGGGCTTATGAGCAGTACTTC
CASSPGQGAYEQYF
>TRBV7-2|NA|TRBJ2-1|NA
TGTGCCAGCAGAGCGGGCCCAAGTGAGCAGTTCTTC
CASRAGPSEQFF
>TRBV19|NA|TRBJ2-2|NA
TGTGCCAGTAGTTCAAGGAGGACCGGGGAGCTGTTTTTT
CASSSRRTGELFF
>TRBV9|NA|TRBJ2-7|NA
TGTGCCAGCAGCCCCAGACGAGGGGGAGAGCAGTACTTC
CASSPRRGGEQYF
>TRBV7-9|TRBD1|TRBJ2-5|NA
TGTGCCAGCAGCATCAGTCGACAGGGAGTAGGGGAGACCCAGTACTTC
CASSISRQGVGETQYF
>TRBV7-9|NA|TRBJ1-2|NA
TGTGCCAGCAGCTTAGGGTCAGACTATGGCTACACCTTC
CASSLGSDYGYTF
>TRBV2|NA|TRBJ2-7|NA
TGTGCCAGCAGTGTAACCCGGGATCGGGAGTGGGCCTCCTACGAGCAGTACTTC
CASSVTRDREWASYEQYF
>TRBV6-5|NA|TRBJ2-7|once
TGTGCCAGCAGTTACCCGGGTTTGCGCGAGCAGTACTTC
CASSYPGLREQYF
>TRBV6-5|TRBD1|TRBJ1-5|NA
TGTGCCAGCAGTCAGGGGGGCGGACAGCCCCAGCATTTT
CASSQGGGQPQHF
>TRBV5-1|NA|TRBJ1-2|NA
TGCGCCAGCAGCAGGGGCATCTATGGCTACACCTTC
CASSRGIYGYTF
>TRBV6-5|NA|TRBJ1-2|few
TGTGCCAGCAGTTATCGCGACAGCTATGGCTACACCTTC
CASSYRDSYGYTF
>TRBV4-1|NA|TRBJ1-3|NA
TGCGCCAGCAGCCAGACTGGGACAACTCGCTCTGGAAACACCATATATTTT
CASSQTGTTRSGNTIYF
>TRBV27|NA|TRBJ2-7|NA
TGTGCCAGCAGTTTATCGGGGGGACTGGGGGGTTACGAGCAGTACTTC
CASSLSGGLGGYEQYF
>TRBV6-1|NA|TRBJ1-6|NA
TGTGCCAGCAGTGATTTTAGGAGCTCACCCCTCCACTTT
CASSDFRSSPLHF
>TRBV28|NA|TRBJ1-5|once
TGTGCCACCGACGTCGAAGGGGCCCAGCATTTT
CATDVEGAQHF
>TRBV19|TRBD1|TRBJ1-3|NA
TGTGCCAGTATTGGGGACAGGGGCACTGGAAACACCATATATTTT
CASIGDRGTGNTIYF
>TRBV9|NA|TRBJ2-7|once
TGTGCCAGCAGCCCCCGGGACTTAGGATCGGGGGAGCAGTACTTC
CASSPRDLGSGEQYF
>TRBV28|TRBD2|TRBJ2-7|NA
TGTGCCAGCAGTTTTGGAGCGGGGGTTGACGAGCAGTACTTC
CASSFGAGVDEQYF
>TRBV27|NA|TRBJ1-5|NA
TGTGCCAGCAAGATGGGCAATAGCAATCAGCCCCAGCATTTT
CASKMGNSNQPQHF
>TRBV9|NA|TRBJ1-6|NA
TGTGCCAGCAGCGTAGGAAGAGGAGGAAATAATTCACCCCTCCACTTT
CASSVGRGGNNSPLHF
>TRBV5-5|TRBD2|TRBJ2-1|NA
TGTGCCAGCAGCGCACTAGCGAGATACAATGAGCAGTTCTTC
CASSALARYNEQFF
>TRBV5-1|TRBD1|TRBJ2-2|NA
TGCGCCAGCAGCTTGGATGGGACAGACCCCACCGGGGAGCTGTTTTTT
CASSLDGTDPTGELFF
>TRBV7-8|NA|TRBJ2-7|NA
TGTGCCAGCAGCTTACCAGGGGTTATCTACGAGCAGTACTTC
CASSLPGVIYEQYF
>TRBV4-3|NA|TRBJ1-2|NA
TGCGCCAGCAGCCAAGATCCGTGGGGCGCGGACTATGGCTACACCTTC
CASSQDPWGADYGYTF
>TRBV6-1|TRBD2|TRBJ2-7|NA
TGTGCCAGCAGTGAACCGGGGGGAGGCTACGAGCAGTACTTC
CASSEPGGGYEQYF
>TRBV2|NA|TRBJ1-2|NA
TGTGCCAGCAGGCAGGGCAAGGATGGCTACACCTTC
CASRQGKDGYTF
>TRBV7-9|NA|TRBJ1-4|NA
TGTGCCAGCGCTAAAAGGGGGAGTAAGAATGAAAAACTGTTTTTT
CASAKRGSKNEKLFF
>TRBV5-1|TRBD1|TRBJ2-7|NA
TGCGCCAGCAGCTTGCAGGGACAGGGAGAGGAGCAGTACTTC
CASSLQGQGEEQYF
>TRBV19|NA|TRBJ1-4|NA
TGTGCCAGTGGAGGGGACCTCACAGCGGGGGGTGAAAAACTGTTTTTT
CASGGDLTAGGEKLFF
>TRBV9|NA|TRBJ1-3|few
TGTGCCAGCAGCGTAGCGGGGTATGGAAACACCATATATTTT
CASSVAGYGNTIYF
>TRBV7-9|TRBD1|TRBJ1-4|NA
TGTGCCAGCAGCTCGACAGGGGGCAGAGAAAAACTGTTTTTT
CASSSTGGREKLFF
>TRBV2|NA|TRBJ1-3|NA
TGTGCCAGCAGTGAGGGCGTCCGAAGCTCTGGAAACACCATATATTTT
CASSEGVRSSGNTIYF
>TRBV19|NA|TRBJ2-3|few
TGTGCCAGTAGTTCAGGATCCCCTGGCACAGATACGCAGTATTTT
CASSSGSPGTDTQYF
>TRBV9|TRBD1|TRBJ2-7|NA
TGTGCCAGCAGCGTAGATCTCGGTGACAGGGGACGCGAGCAGTACTTC
CASSVDLGDRGREQYF
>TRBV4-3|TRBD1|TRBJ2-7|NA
TGCGCCAGCAGCCACCGGACAGGGGGGATCTACGAGCAGTACTTC
CASSHRTGGIYEQYF
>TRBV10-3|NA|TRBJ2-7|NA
TGTGCCATCAGTGACTCCGGGACTCGTAACTACGAGCAGTACTTC
CAISDSGTRNYEQYF
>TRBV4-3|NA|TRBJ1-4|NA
TGCGCCAGCAGCCTTATCCGGGGACACGAAAAACTGTTTTTT
CASSLIRGHEKLFF
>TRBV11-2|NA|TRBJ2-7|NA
TGTGCCAGCAGCTTGGCAGGACTTTCCTACGAGCAGTACTTC
CASSLAGLSYEQYF
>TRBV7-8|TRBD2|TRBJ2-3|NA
TGTGCCAGCAGCCCCCCCGGGCTAGCGGGGACAGATACGCAGTATTTT
CASSPPGLAGTDTQYF
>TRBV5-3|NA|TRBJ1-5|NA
TGTGCCAGAAGCTTTATGGGGCCCGATAGCAATCAGCCCCAGCATTTT
CARSFMGPDSNQPQHF